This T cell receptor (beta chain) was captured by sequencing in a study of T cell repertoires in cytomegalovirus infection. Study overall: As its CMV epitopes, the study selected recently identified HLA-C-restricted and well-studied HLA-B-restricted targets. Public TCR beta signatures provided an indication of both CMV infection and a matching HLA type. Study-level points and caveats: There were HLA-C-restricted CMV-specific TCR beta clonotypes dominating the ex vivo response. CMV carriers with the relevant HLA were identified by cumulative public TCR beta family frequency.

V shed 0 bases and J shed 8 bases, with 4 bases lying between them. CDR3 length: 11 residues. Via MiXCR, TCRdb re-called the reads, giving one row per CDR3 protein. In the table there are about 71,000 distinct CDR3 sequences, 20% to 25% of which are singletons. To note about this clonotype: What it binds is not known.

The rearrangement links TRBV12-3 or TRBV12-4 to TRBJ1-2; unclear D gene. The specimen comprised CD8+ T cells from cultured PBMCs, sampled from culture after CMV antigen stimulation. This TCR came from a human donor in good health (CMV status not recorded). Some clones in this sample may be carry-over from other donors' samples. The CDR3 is CASSLATGYTF. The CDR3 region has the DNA TGTGCCAGCAGTTTAGCTACGGGCTACACCTTC.